The source of this T cell receptor (beta chain) is a study of beta chain features in type 1 diabetes. Study outcomes and limitations: Researchers cautioned that cDNA sequencing could over-represent cells with high TCR expression. VDJ junctions sequenced from type 1 diabetes patients showed fewer insertions and more deletions.

The table lists this clone with a few counts. Its cognate antigen is unknown. CDR3 length: 15 residues. V was shortened by 2 bases and J by 5 bases, with 13 bases between the two germline ends. Germline assignment: CDR1 SGHTA and CDR2 FQGNSA. Isolated RNA was reverse transcribed in full, so expressed TCRB transcripts were sequenced. Here immunoSEQ multiplex PCR was the method, and the copy in TCRdb shows in-frame clones only, minus some. The data contain 200,000 to 250,000 clones, under 70% of them singletons. This TCR was sampled from a man aged 30 to 45 in good health. The V call is TRBV7-2, the J call TRBJ2-1; D possibly corresponds to TRBD2 (6 bases). Sequenced sample: naive CD4+ T cells from blood. DNA for the CDR3: TGTGCCAGCAGCTTATACTGGGGGGTAGACAATGAGCAGTTCTTC. Its translation is CASSLYWGVDNEQFF. Looking up the rest from reference TRBV7-2 and TRBJ2-1 gives the full variable domain: GAGVSQSPSNKVTEKGKDVELRCDPISGHTALYWYRQSLGQGLEFLIYFQGNSAPDKSGLPSDRFSAERTGGSVSTLTIQRTQQEDSAVYLCASSLYWGVDNEQFFGPGTRLTVL.